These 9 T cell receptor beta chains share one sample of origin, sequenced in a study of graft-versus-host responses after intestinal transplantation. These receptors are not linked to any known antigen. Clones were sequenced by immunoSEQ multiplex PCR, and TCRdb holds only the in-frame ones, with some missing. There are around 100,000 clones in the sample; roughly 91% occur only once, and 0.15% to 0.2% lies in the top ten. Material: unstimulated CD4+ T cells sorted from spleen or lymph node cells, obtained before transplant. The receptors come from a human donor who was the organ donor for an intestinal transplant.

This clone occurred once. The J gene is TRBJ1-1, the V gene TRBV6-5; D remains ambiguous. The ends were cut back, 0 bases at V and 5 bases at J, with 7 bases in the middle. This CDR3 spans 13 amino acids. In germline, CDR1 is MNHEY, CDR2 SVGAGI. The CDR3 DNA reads TGTGCCAGCAGTTACTCGGCCTTGACTGAAGCTTTCTTT. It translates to CASSYSALTEAFF.

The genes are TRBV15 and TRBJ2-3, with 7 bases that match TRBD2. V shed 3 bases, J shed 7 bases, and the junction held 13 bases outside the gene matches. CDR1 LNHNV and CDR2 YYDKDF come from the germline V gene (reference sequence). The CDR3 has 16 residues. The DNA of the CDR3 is TGTGCCACCAGCAGCGTCCTAGCGGCGGAGCCGTATACGCAGTATTTT. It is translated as CATSSVLAAEPYTQYF.

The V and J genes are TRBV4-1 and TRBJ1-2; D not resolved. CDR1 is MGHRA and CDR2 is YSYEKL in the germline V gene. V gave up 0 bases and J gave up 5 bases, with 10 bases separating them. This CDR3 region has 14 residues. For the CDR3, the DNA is TGCGCCAGCAGCCAAGATCAGGCCCGATATGGCTACACCTTC. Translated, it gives CASSQDQARYGYTF.

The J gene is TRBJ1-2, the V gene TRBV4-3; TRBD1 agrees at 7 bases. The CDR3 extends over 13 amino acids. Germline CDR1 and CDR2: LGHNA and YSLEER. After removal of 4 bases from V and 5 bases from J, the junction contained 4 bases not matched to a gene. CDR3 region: CASSRGTAYGYTF. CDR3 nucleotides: TGCGCCAGCAGCCGCGGGACAGCATATGGCTACACCTTC.

The CDR3 coding sequence is TGTGCCAGCAGCCCATTTACAGGGGACGCTTTCTTT. It encodes CASSPFTGDAFF. The V gene is TRBV7-2, the J gene TRBJ1-1; TRBD1 matches at 7 bases. The CDR3 length is 12 residues. Looked up from germline, CDR1 is SGHTA and CDR2 is FQGNSA. With V trimmed by 5 bases and J by 11 bases, 8 bases remained unmatched.

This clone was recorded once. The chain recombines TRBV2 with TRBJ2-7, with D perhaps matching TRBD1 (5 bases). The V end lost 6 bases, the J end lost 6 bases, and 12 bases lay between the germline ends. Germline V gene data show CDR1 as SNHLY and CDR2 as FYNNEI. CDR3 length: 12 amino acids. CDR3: CASRPDSPEQYF. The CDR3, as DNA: TGTGCCAGCAGGCCCGACAGCCCCGAGCAGTACTTC.

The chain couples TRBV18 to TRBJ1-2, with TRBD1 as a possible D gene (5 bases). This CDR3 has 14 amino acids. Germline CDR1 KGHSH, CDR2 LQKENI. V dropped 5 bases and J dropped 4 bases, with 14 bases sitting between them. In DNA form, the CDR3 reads TGTGCCAGCTCATTAAAGGGGCCAGTCTATGGCTACACCTTC. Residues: CASSLKGPVYGYTF.

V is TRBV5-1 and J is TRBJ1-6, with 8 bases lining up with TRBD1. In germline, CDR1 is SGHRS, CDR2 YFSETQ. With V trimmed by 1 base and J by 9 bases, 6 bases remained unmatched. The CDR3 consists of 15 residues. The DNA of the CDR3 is TGCGCCAGCAGCTTGTGGCAGGGGGCTAGTTCACCCCTCCACTTT. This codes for CASSLWQGASSPLHF. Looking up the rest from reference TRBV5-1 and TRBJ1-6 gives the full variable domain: KAGVTQTPRYLIKTRGQQVTLSCSPISGHRSVSWYQQTPGQGLQFLFEYFSETQRNKGNFPGRFSGRQFSNSRSEMNVSTLELGDSALYLCASSLWQGASSPLHFGNGTRLTVT.

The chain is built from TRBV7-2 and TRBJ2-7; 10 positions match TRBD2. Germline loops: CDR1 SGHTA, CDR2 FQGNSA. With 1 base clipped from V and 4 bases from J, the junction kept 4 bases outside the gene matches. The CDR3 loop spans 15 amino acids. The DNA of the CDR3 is TGTGCCAGCAGCTTAGATAGCGGGGGGTTGTACGAGCAGTACTTC. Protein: CASSLDSGGLYEQYF.